This TCR beta chain was sequenced for a study of CD8+ T cells in alopecia areata. As concerns this clone: The same CDR3 also results from other DNA sequences found in this sample.

In each case, RNA was isolated and then reverse transcribed into cDNA as the sequencing template. TCRdb keeps only in-frame clones here, not all; method: immunoSEQ multiplex PCR. The data show 120,000 or so clones, with about 50% seen just once and approximately 10% held by the top ten. The origin of this receptor is a human donor with alopecia areata. Sequencing used NKG2D-low CD8+ T cells sorted from blood.

Here the CDR3 reads CSVEGDLYEQYF. The DNA for the CDR3 is TGCAGCGTTGAGGGCGACCTCTACGAGCAGTACTTC. The chain employs TRBV29-1 and TRBJ2-7; the D is unclear. This CDR3 has 12 residues. The germline CDR1 and CDR2 sequences are SQVTM and ANQGSEA. The germline V and J ends were trimmed by 3 bases and 3 bases, with 9 bases remaining between them.